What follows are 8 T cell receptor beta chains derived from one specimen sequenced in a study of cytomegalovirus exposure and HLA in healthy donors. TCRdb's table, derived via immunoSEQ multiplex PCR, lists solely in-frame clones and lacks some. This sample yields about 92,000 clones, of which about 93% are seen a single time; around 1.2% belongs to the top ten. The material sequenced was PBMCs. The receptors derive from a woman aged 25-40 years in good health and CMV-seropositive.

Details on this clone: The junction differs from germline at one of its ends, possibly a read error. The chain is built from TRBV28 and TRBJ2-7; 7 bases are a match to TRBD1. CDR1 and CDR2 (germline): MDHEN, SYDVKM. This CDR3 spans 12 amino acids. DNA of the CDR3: TGTGCCAGCAGGGGACAGCCGGTACATTGGGACTTC. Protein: CASRGQPVHWDF.

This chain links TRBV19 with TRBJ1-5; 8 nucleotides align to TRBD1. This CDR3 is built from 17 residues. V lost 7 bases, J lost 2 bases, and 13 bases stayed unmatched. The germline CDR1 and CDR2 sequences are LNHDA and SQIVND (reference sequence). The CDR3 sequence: CASTVAQTGVGNQPQHF. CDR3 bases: TGTGCCAGTACAGTCGCGCAGACAGGGGTCGGCAATCAGCCCCAGCATTTT.

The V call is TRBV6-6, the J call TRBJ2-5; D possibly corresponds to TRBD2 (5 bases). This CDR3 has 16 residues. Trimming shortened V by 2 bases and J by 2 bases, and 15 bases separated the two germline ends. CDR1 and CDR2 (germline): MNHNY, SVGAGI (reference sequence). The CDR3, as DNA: TGTGCCAGCAGTTACGGAGCTGTCGGGATTCAAGAGACCCAGTACTTC. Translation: CASSYGAVGIQETQYF.

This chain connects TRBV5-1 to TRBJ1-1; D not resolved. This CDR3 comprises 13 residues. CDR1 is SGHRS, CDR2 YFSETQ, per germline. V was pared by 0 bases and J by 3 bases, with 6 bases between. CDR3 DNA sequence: TGCGCCAGCAGCTTGGATCAGGACACTGAAGCTTTCTTT. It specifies CASSLDQDTEAFF.

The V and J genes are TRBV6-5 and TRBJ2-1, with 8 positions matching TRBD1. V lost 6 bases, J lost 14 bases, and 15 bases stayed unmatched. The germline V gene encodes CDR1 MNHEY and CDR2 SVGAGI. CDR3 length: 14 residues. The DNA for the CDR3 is TGTGCCAGCAGCCACAAACCTCGACAGGGGAAGGAGTTCTTC. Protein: CASSHKPRQGKEFF.

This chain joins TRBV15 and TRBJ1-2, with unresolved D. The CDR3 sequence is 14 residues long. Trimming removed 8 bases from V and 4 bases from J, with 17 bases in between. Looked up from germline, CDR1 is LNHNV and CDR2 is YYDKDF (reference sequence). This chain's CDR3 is CATLKGGSGYGYTF. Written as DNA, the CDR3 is TGTGCCACCCTGAAGGGAGGGTCGGGCTATGGCTACACCTTC.

The CDR3: CASSQGRGGRAVDTQYF. For the CDR3, the DNA is TGCGCCAGCAGCCAAGGGAGGGGCGGGAGGGCCGTAGATACGCAGTATTTT. The V gene is TRBV4-3, the J gene TRBJ2-3, with TRBD2 matching 9 bases. Germline V gene lookup returns CDR1 LGHNA and CDR2 YSLEER. J gave up 5 bases and V 1 base, and 10 bases lay outside the gene matches. The CDR3 is 17 residues long.

CDR3 protein: CASSRWGGETQYF. The CDR3 bases are TGTGCCAGCAGCCGCTGGGGGGGGGAGACCCAGTACTTC. The chain joins TRBV7-2 to TRBJ2-5, with 7 bases aligning to TRBD2. This CDR3 region has 13 residues. V dropped 5 bases and J dropped 5; count of bases not matched to a gene: 5. Germline V lookup: CDR1 SGHTA, CDR2 FQGNSA. The full variable domain, completed using reference TRBV7-2 and TRBJ2-5, is GAGVSQSPSNKVTEKGKDVELRCDPISGHTALYWYRQSLGQGLEFLIYFQGNSAPDKSGLPSDRFSAERTGGSVSTLTIQRTQQEDSAVYLCASSRWGGETQYFGPGTRLLVL.